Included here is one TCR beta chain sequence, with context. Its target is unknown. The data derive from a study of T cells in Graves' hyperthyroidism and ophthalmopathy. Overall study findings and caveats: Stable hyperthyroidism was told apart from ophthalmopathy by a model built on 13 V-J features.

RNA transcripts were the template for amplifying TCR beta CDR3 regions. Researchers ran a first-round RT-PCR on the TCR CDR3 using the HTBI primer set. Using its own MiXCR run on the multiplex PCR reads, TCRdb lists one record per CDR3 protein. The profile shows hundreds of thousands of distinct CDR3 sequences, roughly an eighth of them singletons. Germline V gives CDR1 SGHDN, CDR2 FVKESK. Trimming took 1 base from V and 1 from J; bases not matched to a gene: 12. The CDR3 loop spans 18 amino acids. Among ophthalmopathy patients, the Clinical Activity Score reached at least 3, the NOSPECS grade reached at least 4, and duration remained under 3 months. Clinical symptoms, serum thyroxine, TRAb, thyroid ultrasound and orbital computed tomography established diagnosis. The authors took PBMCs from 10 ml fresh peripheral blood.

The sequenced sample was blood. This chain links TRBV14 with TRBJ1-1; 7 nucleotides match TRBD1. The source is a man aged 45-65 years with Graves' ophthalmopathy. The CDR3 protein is CASSQGSNRGRRNTEAFF. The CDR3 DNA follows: TGTGCCAGCAGCCAAGGATCGAACAGGGGACGGAGGAACACTGAAGCTTTCTTT.